This T cell receptor (beta chain) was obtained from a study of T-cell memory formation after mild COVID-19. Study observations and caveats: Detection of some responders pre-infection suggested pre-existing cross-reactive memory T cells participated.

Concerning this clonotype: Its cognate antigen is unknown.

TCRdb re-called the 5' RACE reads through MiXCR, storing one row per CDR3 protein. The table shows about 350,000 distinct CDR3 sequences, with roughly an eighth occurring only once. V was shortened by 4 bases and J by 10 bases, with 21 bases between the two germline ends. Per germline, CDR1 SGHDT and CDR2 YYEEEE. The CDR3 extends over 16 amino acids. This TCR came from a man younger than 35 who had mild COVID-19 (a few samples of this study predate the infection). Cell type and time point are not known. The sequencing input was PBMCs or a T cell subset sorted from them (not recorded which). The rearrangement uses TRBV5-6 and TRBJ1-6, with D possibly matching TRBD1 (5 bases). The CDR3 sequence is CASSPVFLGTGSPLHF. The CDR3 region has the DNA TGTGCCAGCAGCCCCGTTTTCCTTGGGACCGGGTCACCCCTCCACTTT.